Sequencing of this TCR beta chain was carried out in a study of T cell repertoires in cytomegalovirus infection. At the level of the study: An indication of both CMV infection and matching HLA type came from public TCR beta signatures.

CDR3 length: 15 residues. CDR1 and CDR2 from the germline V gene are LGHNA and YSLEER. The V end lost 1 base, the J end lost 6 bases, and 13 bases lay between the germline ends. Findings and caveats of the study: HLA-C-restricted CMV clonotypes gave the most frequent clonotype in two of eight donors.

In TCRdb, the reads were re-called with MiXCR into one record per CDR3 protein. The profile shows about 470,000 distinct CDR3 sequences, under 55% of them singletons. As for this clonotype: No antigen is known for it.

Sequenced here: cultured PBMCs, sampled from culture after CMV antigen stimulation. The receptor was derived from a human donor in good health (CMV status not recorded). Some clones in this sample may be carry-over from other donors' samples. The J gene is TRBJ1-5, the V gene TRBV4-3, with D hard to call. The CDR3 DNA reads as TGCGCCAGCAGCCAAGCCGGCGGGGATAGTCAGCCCCAGCATTTT. Its protein product is CASSQAGGDSQPQHF.